The 22 T cell receptor beta chains presented below share a single source sample, sequenced in a study of blood T cell repertoires in COVID-19. TCRdb keeps only in-frame clones here, not all; method: immunoSEQ multiplex PCR. Seen here are 200,000 or so clones, over 75% observed once, and the top ten hold less than 8%. The source material was PBMCs or T cells enriched from blood (not recorded which). These receptor sequences come from a man aged 25 to 40 in a cohort exposed to, infected with or recovered from COVID-19 (not recorded which).

This rearrangement joins TRBV5-5 to TRBJ1-1, with 7 bases that match TRBD1. The CDR3 consists of 13 residues. J was trimmed by 4 bases and V by 4 bases; bases with no gene match: 4. The V gene's germline CDR1 is SGHKS and CDR2 YYEKEE (reference sequence). Written as DNA, the CDR3 is TGTGCCAGCAGCGGACCAGGGGGCACTGAAGCTTTCTTT. It specifies CASSGPGGTEAFF.

This sequence joins TRBV6-5 and TRBJ1-3, with D possibly TRBD1 on 6 matching bases. Trimming cost V 6 bases and J 0 bases, with 6 bases left between them. The CDR3 is 13 residues long. CDR1 is MNHEY and CDR2 is SVGAGI in the germline V gene. CDR3 DNA sequence: TGTGCCAGCAGCAGGGGCTCTGGAAACACCATATATTTT. This encodes CASSRGSGNTIYF.

The rearrangement uses TRBV5-5 and TRBJ2-1; D might be TRBD2 (6 bases). V was trimmed by 0 bases and J by 9 bases, leaving 13 bases between them. This CDR3 comprises 14 residues. CDR1 SGHKS and CDR2 YYEKEE come from the germline V gene (reference sequence). The chain's CDR3 is CASSLGGDPGEQFF. CDR3 bases: TGTGCCAGCAGCTTGGGGGGGGACCCAGGTGAGCAGTTCTTC.

This sequence joins TRBV9 and TRBJ1-6; D remains unclear. Trimming took 4 bases from V and 13 from J, leaving 12 bases between them. Germline values: CDR1 SGDLS, CDR2 YYNGEE. The CDR3 totals 12 residues. The CDR3 DNA sequence: TGTGCCAGCAGCCCGCAGGTTGGGCCCCTCCACTTT. This encodes CASSPQVGPLHF.

This clone was seen just once. The chain uses TRBV28 and TRBJ1-5; D not certain. The CDR3 spans 16 residues. V lost 4 bases and J 6 bases, leaving 19 bases between the germline ends. CDR1 and CDR2 (germline): MDHEN, SYDVKM. The CDR3 DNA reads as TGTGCCAGCAGTTCCCCGCAGCGGATTGGGAGTCAGCCCCAGCATTTT. This sequence encodes CASSSPQRIGSQPQHF.

The chain has TRBV6-4 and TRBJ2-3, with 7 nucleotides matching TRBD2. Trimming at V came to 4 bases and at J to 2 bases, leaving 9 bases not matched to a gene. This CDR3 contains 16 residues. CDR1 MRHNA and CDR2 SNTAGT come from the germline V gene. The CDR3: CASSASASGTTDTQYF. For the CDR3, the DNA is TGTGCCAGCAGTGCATCGGCTAGCGGAACCACAGATACGCAGTATTTT.

The chain has TRBV3-1 (or the pseudogene TRBV3-2) and TRBJ2-3; 11 positions match TRBD2. J lost 1 base, V lost 5 bases, and 11 bases had no gene match. This CDR3 spans 18 amino acids. CDR1 LGHDT and CDR2 YNNKEL come from the germline V gene (reference sequence). The CDR3 spells CASSRGVAGGGGTDTQYF. In DNA, the CDR3 is TGTGCCAGCAGCAGAGGGGTAGCGGGAGGGGGCGGCACAGATACGCAGTATTTT.

The V gene is TRBV3-1 (or the pseudogene TRBV3-2), the J gene TRBJ2-7, with TRBD2 matching 7 bases. The CDR3 is made up of 19 amino acids. CDR1 and CDR2 (germline): LGHDT, YNNKEL (reference sequence). Unmatched junction bases numbered 17, after V lost 0 bases and J lost 3 bases. The CDR3 bases are TGTGCCAGCAGCCAAGACCCAGGGCGGCTCGGGGCTAGCGGCTACGAGCAGTACTTC. It is translated as CASSQDPGRLGASGYEQYF.

The genes are TRBV15 and TRBJ2-7; 12 bases are a match to TRBD1. Trimming cost V 4 bases and J 7 bases; bases outside gene matches: 2. CDR1 is LNHNV and CDR2 is YYDKDF in the germline V gene (reference sequence). The CDR3 spans 13 residues. The CDR3 DNA reads TGTGCCACCAGCATGGGACAGGGGGCAGAGCAGTACTTC. Encoded protein: CATSMGQGAEQYF.

The rearrangement links TRBV28 to TRBJ2-2, with TRBD2 matching over 7 bases. With V trimmed by 3 bases and J by 7 bases, 8 bases remained unmatched. The germline V gene encodes CDR1 MDHEN and CDR2 SYDVKM. The CDR3 has 15 residues. The DNA of the CDR3 is TGTGCCAGCAGTTTTAGGACCAGGGAGGGCGGGGAGCTGTTTTTT. Translation: CASSFRTREGGELFF.

V gene TRBV27 combines with J gene TRBJ1-3; 7 bases agree with TRBD1. CDR1 MNHEY and CDR2 SMNVEV come from the germline V gene (reference sequence). This CDR3 is 14 amino acids long. V lost 4 bases, J lost 4 bases, and 4 bases stayed unmatched. The CDR3 region has the DNA TGTGCCAGCAGTTCACCAGGGGGAGGAAACACCATATATTTT. This gives the protein CASSSPGGGNTIYF.

This chain joins TRBV6-5 and TRBJ2-7; D call uncertain. The CDR3 extends over 15 amino acids. V was pared by 6 bases and J by 0 bases, with 15 bases between. Germline values: CDR1 MNHEY, CDR2 SVGAGI. The CDR3 DNA follows: TGTGCCAGCAGCCCAGGCCTCCCCAGCTCCTACGAGCAGTACTTC. It codes for CASSPGLPSSYEQYF.

This chain uses TRBV7-3 with TRBJ2-4; 12 bases match TRBD1. The ends lost 3 bases at V and 7 bases at J; junction bases unmatched: 1. Germline CDR1 reads SGHTA; CDR2 reads FQGTGA. The length of the CDR3 is 14 residues. The CDR3 DNA is TGTGCCAGCAGCTTGGGACAGGGGGCGAACATTCAGTACTTC. This gives the protein CASSLGQGANIQYF.

The V call is TRBV14, the J call TRBJ2-7; D is ambiguous. The CDR3 has 18 residues. In germline, CDR1 is SGHDN, CDR2 FVKESK. V lost 0 bases, J lost 3 bases, and 21 bases lay in between. The CDR3 region is CASSQERLTGLHLYEQYF. DNA of the CDR3: TGTGCCAGCAGCCAAGAACGATTAACTGGGCTCCACCTCTACGAGCAGTACTTC. Drawing the rest from reference TRBV14 and TRBJ2-7, the complete variable domain is EAGVTQFPSHSVIEKGQTVTLRCDPISGHDNLYWYRRVMGKEIKFLLHFVKESKQDESGMPNNRFLAERTGGTYSTLKVQPAELEDSGVYFCASSQERLTGLHLYEQYFGPGTRLTVT.

The chain carries TRBV5-6 and TRBJ2-7; no clear D gene. Germline CDR1 is SGHDT and CDR2 is YYEEEE. CDR3 length: 15 residues. Between the trimmed V and J ends, which lost 1 base and 1 base, there was a span of 12 bases. Written as DNA, the CDR3 is TGTGCCAGCAGCTTGTATTACAGCCTTTCCTACGAGCAGTACTTC. Translating it yields CASSLYYSLSYEQYF.

V gene TRBV5-4 combines with J gene TRBJ1-3; D not resolved. The germline V gene has CDR1 SGHNT and CDR2 YYREEE (reference sequence). V lost 6 bases, J lost 1 base, and 14 bases lay in between. The CDR3 spans 15 residues. The CDR3 coding sequence is TGTGCCAGCACTCGGAGGGAAAGGTCTGGAAACACCATATATTTT. Translation: CASTRRERSGNTIYF. Looking up the rest from reference TRBV5-4 and TRBJ1-3 gives the full variable domain: ETGVTQSPTHLIKTRGQQVTLRCSSQSGHNTVSWYQQALGQGPQFIFQYYREEENGRGNFPPRFSGLQFPNYSSELNVNALELDDSALYLCASTRRERSGNTIYFGEGSWLTVV.

CDR3 sequence: CASAAGYAYNEQFF. In nucleotides, the CDR3 is TGCGCCAGCGCGGCGGGTTACGCCTACAATGAGCAGTTCTTC. The rearrangement uses TRBV5-1 and TRBJ2-1; D perhaps matches TRBD2 (5 bases). The CDR3 covers 14 residues. The V gene's germline CDR1 is SGHRS and CDR2 YFSETQ. V lost 7 bases to trimming and J lost 2 bases, with 13 bases between them.

This clone was picked up one time. The V gene is TRBV28, the J gene TRBJ1-2; no reliable D call. Germline CDR1 is MDHEN and CDR2 is SYDVKM. Trimming cost V 7 bases and J 0 bases, with 12 bases left between them. The CDR3 has 14 amino acids. CDR3 sequence reads: CASTLVASNYGYTF. The CDR3 DNA reads TGTGCCAGCACGTTAGTTGCCTCTAACTATGGCTACACCTTC.

This chain links TRBV4-1 with TRBJ2-1; tentative D call: TRBD2 (5 bases). The CDR3 has 16 residues. Trimming cost V 0 bases and J 1 base, with 10 bases left between them. Germline CDR1 and CDR2: MGHRA and YSYEKL. Here the CDR3 DNA reads TGCGCCAGCAGCCAAGATGAGGGTAGGTCCTACAATGAGCAGTTCTTC. This codes for CASSQDEGRSYNEQFF.

This clone was seen a handful of times. V and J are TRBV7-2 and TRBJ2-7; 10 positions match TRBD2. J gave up 4 bases and V 1 base, and 7 bases lay outside the gene matches. The V gene's germline CDR1 is SGHTA and CDR2 FQGNSA. The CDR3 is made up of 16 amino acids. The CDR3 region has the DNA TGTGCCAGCAGCTTAGAGGGATCTAGCGGGAGTTACGAGCAGTACTTC. The encoded protein is CASSLEGSSGSYEQYF.

The chain employs TRBV29-1 and TRBJ1-6, with 7 bases fitting TRBD1. The CDR3 sequence is 13 residues long. J was trimmed by 6 bases and V by 6 bases; bases with no gene match: 5. Germline values: CDR1 SQVTM, CDR2 ANQGSEA. In DNA, the CDR3 is TGCAGCGTCAGGCGGGACAGTAATTCACCCCTCCACTTT. Amino acids: CSVRRDSNSPLHF. The complete variable domain, with remaining parts taken from reference TRBV29-1 and TRBJ1-6, reads SAVISQKPSRDICQRGTSLTIQCQVDSQVTMMFWYRQQPGQSLTLIATANQGSEATYESGFVIDKFPISRPNLTFSTLTVSNMSPEDSSIYLCSVRRDSNSPLHFGNGTRLTVT.

The J gene is TRBJ2-7, the V gene TRBV29-1; 7 positions agree with TRBD2. J lost 0 bases, V lost 7 bases, and 12 bases had no gene match. The CDR3 consists of 15 residues. CDR1 is SQVTM and CDR2 is ANQGSEA in the germline V gene. The CDR3 DNA is TGCAGCGCAGGAGTCTCTAGCGGTAGCTCCTACGAGCAGTACTTC. It translates to CSAGVSSGSSYEQYF.